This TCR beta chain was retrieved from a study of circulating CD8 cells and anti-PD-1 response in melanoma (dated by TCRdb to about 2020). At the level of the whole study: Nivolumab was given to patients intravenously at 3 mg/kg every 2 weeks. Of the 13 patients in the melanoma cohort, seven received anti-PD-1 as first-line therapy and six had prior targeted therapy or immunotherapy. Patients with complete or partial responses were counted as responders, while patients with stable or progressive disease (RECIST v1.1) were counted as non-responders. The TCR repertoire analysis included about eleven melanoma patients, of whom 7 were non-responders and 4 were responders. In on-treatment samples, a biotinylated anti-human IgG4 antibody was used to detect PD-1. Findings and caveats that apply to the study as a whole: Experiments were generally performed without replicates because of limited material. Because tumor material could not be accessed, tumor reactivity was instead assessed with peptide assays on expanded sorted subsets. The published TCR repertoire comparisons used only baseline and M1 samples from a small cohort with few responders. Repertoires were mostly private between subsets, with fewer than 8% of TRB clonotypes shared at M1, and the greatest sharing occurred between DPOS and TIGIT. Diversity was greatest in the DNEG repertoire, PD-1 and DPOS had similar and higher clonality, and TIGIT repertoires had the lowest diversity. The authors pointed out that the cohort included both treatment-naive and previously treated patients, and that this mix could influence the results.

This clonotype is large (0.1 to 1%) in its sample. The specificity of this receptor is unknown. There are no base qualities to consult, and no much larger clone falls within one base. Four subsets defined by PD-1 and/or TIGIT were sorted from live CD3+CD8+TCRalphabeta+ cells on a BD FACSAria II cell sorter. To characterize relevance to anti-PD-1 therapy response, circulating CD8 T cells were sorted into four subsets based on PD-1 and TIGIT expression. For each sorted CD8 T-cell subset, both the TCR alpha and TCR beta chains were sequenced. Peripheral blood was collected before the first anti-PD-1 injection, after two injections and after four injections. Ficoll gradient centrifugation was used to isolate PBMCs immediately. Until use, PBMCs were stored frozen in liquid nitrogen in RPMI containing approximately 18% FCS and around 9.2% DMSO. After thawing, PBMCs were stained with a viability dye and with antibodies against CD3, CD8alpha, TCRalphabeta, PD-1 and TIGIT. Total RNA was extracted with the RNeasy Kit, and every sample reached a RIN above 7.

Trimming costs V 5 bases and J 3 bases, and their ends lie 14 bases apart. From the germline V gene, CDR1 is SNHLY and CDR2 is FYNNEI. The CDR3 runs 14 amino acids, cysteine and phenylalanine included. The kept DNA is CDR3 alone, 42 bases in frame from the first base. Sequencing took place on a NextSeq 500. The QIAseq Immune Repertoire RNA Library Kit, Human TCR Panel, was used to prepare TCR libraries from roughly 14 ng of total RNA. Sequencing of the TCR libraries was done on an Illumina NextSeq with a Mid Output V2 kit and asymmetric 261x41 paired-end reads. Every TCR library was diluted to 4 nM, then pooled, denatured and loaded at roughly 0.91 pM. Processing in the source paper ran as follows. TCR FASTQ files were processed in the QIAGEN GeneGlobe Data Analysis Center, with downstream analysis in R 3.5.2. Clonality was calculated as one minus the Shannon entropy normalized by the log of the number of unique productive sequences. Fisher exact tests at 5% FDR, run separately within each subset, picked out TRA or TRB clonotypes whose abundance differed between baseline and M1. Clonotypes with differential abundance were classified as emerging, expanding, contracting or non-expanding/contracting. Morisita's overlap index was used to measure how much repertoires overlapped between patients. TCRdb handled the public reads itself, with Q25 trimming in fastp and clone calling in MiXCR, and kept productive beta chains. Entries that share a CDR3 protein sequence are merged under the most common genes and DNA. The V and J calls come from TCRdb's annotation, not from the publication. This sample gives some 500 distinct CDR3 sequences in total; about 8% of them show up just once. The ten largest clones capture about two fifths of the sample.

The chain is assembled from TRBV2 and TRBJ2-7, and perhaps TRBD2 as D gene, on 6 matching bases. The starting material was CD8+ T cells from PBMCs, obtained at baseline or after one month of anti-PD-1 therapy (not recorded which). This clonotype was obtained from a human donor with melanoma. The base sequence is TGTGCCAGCAGTACGTTGGAGGGGTTCTACGAGCAGTACTTC. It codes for CASSTLEGFYEQYF.